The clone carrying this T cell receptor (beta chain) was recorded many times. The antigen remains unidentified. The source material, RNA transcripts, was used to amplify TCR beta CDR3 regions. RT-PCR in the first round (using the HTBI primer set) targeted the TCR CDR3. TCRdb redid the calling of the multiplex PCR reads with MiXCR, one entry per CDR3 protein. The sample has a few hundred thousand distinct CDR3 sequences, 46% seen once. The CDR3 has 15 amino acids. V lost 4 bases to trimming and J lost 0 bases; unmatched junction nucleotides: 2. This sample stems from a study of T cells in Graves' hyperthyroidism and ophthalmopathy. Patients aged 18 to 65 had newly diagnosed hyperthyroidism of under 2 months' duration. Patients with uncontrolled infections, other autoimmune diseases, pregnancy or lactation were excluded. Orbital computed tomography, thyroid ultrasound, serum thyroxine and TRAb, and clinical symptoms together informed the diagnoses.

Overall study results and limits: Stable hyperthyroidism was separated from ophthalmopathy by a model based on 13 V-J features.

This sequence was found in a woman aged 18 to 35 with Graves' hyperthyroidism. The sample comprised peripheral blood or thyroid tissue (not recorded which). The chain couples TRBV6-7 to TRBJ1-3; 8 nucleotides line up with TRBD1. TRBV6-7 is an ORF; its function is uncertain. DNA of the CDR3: TGTGCCAGCAGTTGGACAGGGAGCTCTGGAAACACCATATATTTT. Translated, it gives CASSWTGSSGNTIYF.